This T cell receptor (beta chain) was captured in a study of OX40 agonist ivuxolimab in advanced cancers. Study-wide context: Every 2 weeks, patients got intravenous ivuxolimab at one of six dose levels (0.01-10 mg/kg).

Repertoires were generated with immunoSEQ multiplex PCR, while TCRdb's copy carries only in-frame clones and drops some. The sample has roughly 83,000 clones, roughly 84% seen once. The CDR3 has 13 residues. Germline values: CDR1 SQVTM, CDR2 ANQGSEA. V gave up 6 bases and J gave up 3 bases; unmatched junction bases: 5. The receptor was isolated from an adult with an advanced solid tumor such as melanoma, head and neck, liver or kidney cancer. Sequenced material: CD4+ or CD8+ T cells sorted from blood, taken in a trial of the OX40 agonist ivuxolimab. The rearrangement links TRBV29-1 to TRBJ2-1, with TRBD1 matching over 7 bases. The CDR3 nucleotides are TGCAGCGTCGGGACAGCAATCTACAATGAGCAGTTCTTC. Amino acid sequence: CSVGTAIYNEQFF.